Listed here are 18 T cell receptor beta chains from one sample, sequenced in a study of blood T cell repertoires in COVID-19. Assay used: immunoSEQ multiplex PCR; TCRdb lists only in-frame clones, some missing. The sample consists of about 62,000 clones, around nine tenths of them appearing once. The sequenced material came from peripheral blood. The source is a man between 70 and 80 years old with acute or convalescent COVID-19.

This clone was observed a handful of times. The gene calls are TRBV2 and TRBJ2-1, with D hard to call. The germline CDR1 and CDR2 sequences are SNHLY and FYNNEI. This CDR3 has 13 amino acids. The CDR3, as DNA: TGTGCAAGCTTGCGTAACCTATTCAATGAGCAGTTCTTC. This translates into CASLRNLFNEQFF.

This chain uses TRBV5-4 with TRBJ2-3; D not certain. Trimming took 1 base from V and 1 from J, leaving 7 bases between them. Germline V gene data show CDR1 as SGHNT and CDR2 as YYREEE (reference sequence). The length of the CDR3 is 14 residues. This CDR3 reads CASSLRPGTDTQYF. DNA for the CDR3: TGTGCCAGCAGCTTGCGTCCCGGCACAGATACGCAGTATTTT.

J is TRBJ2-3 and V is TRBV5-1; tentatively, D is TRBD2 (7 bases). Looked up from germline, CDR1 is SGHRS and CDR2 is YFSETQ. Trimming shortened V by 0 bases and J by 2 bases, and 16 bases separated the two germline ends. The CDR3 is 17 amino acids. DNA for the CDR3: TGCGCCAGCAGCTTGGAGTGGGGCGGGGGCGACACAGATACGCAGTATTTT. This encodes CASSLEWGGGDTDTQYF.

CDR3 region: CASSLDAGRGTGGKETQYF. The CDR3 nucleotides read TGTGCCAGCAGCTTGGATGCCGGTAGAGGGACAGGGGGAAAGGAGACCCAGTACTTC. The chain couples TRBV11-3 to TRBJ2-5; 11 positions match TRBD1. This CDR3 has 19 residues. Germline CDR1 reads SGHNT; CDR2 reads YENEEA. J gave up 5 bases and V 3 bases, and 17 bases lay outside the gene matches. Looking up the rest from reference TRBV11-3 and TRBJ2-5 gives the full variable domain: EAGVVQSPRYKIIEKKQPVAFWCNPISGHNTLYWYLQNLGQGPELLIRYENEEAVDDSQLPKDRFSAERLKGVDSTLKIQPAELGDSAVYLCASSLDAGRGTGGKETQYFGPGTRLLVL.

J is TRBJ2-1 and V is TRBV5-1; 10 bases are a match to TRBD1. CDR3 length: 17 amino acids. V lost 4 bases to trimming and J lost 5 bases; unmatched junction nucleotides: 12. Germline CDR1 reads SGHRS; CDR2 reads YFSETQ. CDR3 loop: CASSPRDRGRENNEQFF. The CDR3 coding sequence is TGCGCCAGCAGCCCCAGGGACAGGGGCCGGGAAAACAATGAGCAGTTCTTC.

J is TRBJ1-2 and V is TRBV27, with D possibly TRBD1 on 5 matching bases. Germline V gives CDR1 MNHEY, CDR2 SMNVEV (reference sequence). This CDR3 spans 13 amino acids. V was pared by 3 bases and J by 8 bases, with 13 bases between. CDR3 protein: CASSLAGNYGYTF. DNA for the CDR3: TGTGCCAGCAGTTTGGCAGGGAATTACGGCTACACCTTC.

This clone came up once. The rearrangement links TRBV7-8 to TRBJ2-3, with D perhaps matching TRBD1 (6 bases). From germline, CDR1 is SGHVS and CDR2 FQNEAQ. The CDR3 is 17 residues long. V lost 5 bases to trimming and J lost 3 bases, with 21 bases between them. The CDR3 coding sequence is TGTGCCAGCAGCCCCGCCGGGACATATGGATCAACAGATACGCAGTATTTT. Encoded protein: CASSPAGTYGSTDTQYF.

The rearrangement uses TRBV4-2 and TRBJ2-1; 7 bases fit TRBD1. Germline CDR1 LGHNA, CDR2 YNFKEQ. V dropped 4 bases and J dropped 0; count of bases not matched to a gene: 6. The CDR3 runs to 16 residues. CDR3 sequence reads: CASSPGTASSYNEQFF. The CDR3 nucleotides are TGTGCCAGCAGCCCCGGGACAGCGTCCTCCTACAATGAGCAGTTCTTC.

The V call is TRBV19, the J call TRBJ1-2; D is undetermined. Trimming left V 3 bases short and J 0 bases short, with 8 bases between. This CDR3 contains 14 residues. Germline loops: CDR1 LNHDA, CDR2 SQIVND (reference sequence). This CDR3 reads CASSIRPANYGYTF. In DNA, the CDR3 is TGTGCCAGTAGTATTCGTCCAGCTAACTATGGCTACACCTTC.

The chain is built from TRBV19 and TRBJ2-3, with 11 bases that match TRBD1. Germline loops: CDR1 LNHDA, CDR2 SQIVND (reference sequence). Germline trimming cut 9 bases from V and 6 bases from J; bases unmatched to any gene: 5. The CDR3 runs 13 residues. CDR3 coding DNA: TGTGCCAGCCGGGACAGGGGGTTGGATACGCAGTATTTT. This translates into CASRDRGLDTQYF.

The chain has TRBV3-1 (or the pseudogene TRBV3-2) and TRBJ2-7; D ambiguous. The length of the CDR3 is 13 residues. V shed 0 bases and J shed 6 bases, with 9 bases lying between them. The germline gives CDR1 LGHDT, CDR2 YNNKEL (reference sequence). CDR3 nucleotides: TGTGCCAGCAGCCAAGATTGGCGGTCCGAGCAGTACTTC. Translated, it gives CASSQDWRSEQYF.

V and J are TRBV28 and TRBJ1-1; perhaps TRBD1 as D (6 bases). Per germline, CDR1 MDHEN and CDR2 SYDVKM. The ends were cut back, 0 bases at V and 7 bases at J, with 6 bases in the middle. This CDR3 is built from 12 residues. This CDR3 is CASSLWTGEAFF. DNA of the CDR3: TGTGCCAGCAGTTTATGGACAGGTGAAGCTTTCTTT.

The chain recombines TRBV6-5 with TRBJ1-1, with 8 bases matching TRBD1. Unmatched junction bases numbered 2, after V lost 5 bases and J lost 0 bases. Per germline, CDR1 MNHEY and CDR2 SVGAGI. CDR3 length equals 14 residues. CDR3 nucleotides: TGTGCCAGCAGTCCAGGGGGCTTGAACACTGAAGCTTTCTTT. Translating it yields CASSPGGLNTEAFF.

This chain connects TRBV7-2 to TRBJ1-2; TRBD1 matches 9 bases. Germline CDR1 reads SGHTA; CDR2 reads FQGNSA. The CDR3 covers 16 residues. Trimming took 1 base from V and 4 from J; bases not matched to a gene: 7. The CDR3 spells CASSLEIGTGIYGYTF. For the CDR3, the DNA is TGTGCCAGCAGCTTAGAAATCGGGACAGGGATCTATGGCTACACCTTC.

The V call is TRBV5-4, the J call TRBJ1-4; D gene unclear. The V end lost 0 bases, the J end lost 8 bases, and 8 bases lay between the germline ends. The length of the CDR3 is 13 residues. Germline lookup yields CDR1 SGHNT and CDR2 YYREEE (reference sequence). This CDR3 reads CASSLGGFEKLFF. The CDR3 region has the DNA TGTGCCAGCAGCTTGGGAGGGTTCGAAAAACTGTTTTTT. The full variable domain, its missing parts supplied by reference TRBV5-4 and TRBJ1-4, is ETGVTQSPTHLIKTRGQQVTLRCSSQSGHNTVSWYQQALGQGPQFIFQYYREEENGRGNFPPRFSGLQFPNYSSELNVNALELDDSALYLCASSLGGFEKLFFGSGTQLSVL.

CDR3 coding DNA: TGTGCCAGCAGCAGCTTAGGGGGCGCGAGCGCCGGGGAGCTGTTTTTT. It is translated as CASSSLGGASAGELFF. The chain uses TRBV9 and TRBJ2-2; 7 positions agree with TRBD1. CDR3 length: 16 residues. Germline assignment: CDR1 SGDLS and CDR2 YYNGEE. V shed 4 bases, J shed 6 bases, and the junction held 12 bases outside the gene matches.

The rearrangement uses TRBV5-6 and TRBJ2-7, with TRBD2 matching 8 bases. Germline V gene sequence: CDR1 SGHDT, CDR2 YYEEEE. The CDR3 covers 17 residues. Trimming took 1 base from V and 6 from J; bases not matched to a gene: 15. The CDR3 loop is CASSLRFREGPRTEQYF. CDR3 bases: TGTGCCAGCAGCTTGCGGTTCCGGGAGGGCCCCCGGACCGAGCAGTACTTC.

The V call is TRBV5-1, the J call TRBJ2-7; no clear D gene. V was cut by 4 bases and J by 0 bases, with 14 bases left in between. The CDR3 extends over 15 amino acids. Per germline, CDR1 SGHRS and CDR2 YFSETQ. The CDR3 coding sequence is TGCGCCAGCAGCACAACTACACTGAGCTCCTACGAGCAGTACTTC. Translated, it gives CASSTTTLSSYEQYF.